This T cell receptor (beta chain) is drawn from a study of T cells after yellow fever vaccination. Study-level results: After the booster, approximately 95% of CD4 and approximately 90% of CD8 primary-response clones were re-detected. It was a small share of clonotypes that appeared in both CD4 and CD8 compartments. Weaker in magnitude, the secondary response showed a faster peak on day 5 versus 15.

A universal primer site and UMIs were added as TCR cDNA was made by 5'RACE template switching. MiXCR, applied by TCRdb to the 5' RACE reads, yields one record per CDR3 protein. The data show approximately 240,000 distinct CDR3 sequences, with roughly 3.5% seen just once and under 20% held by the top ten. CDR1 SNHLY and CDR2 FYNNEI come from the germline V gene. This CDR3 spans 13 amino acids. V lost 6 bases, J lost 5 bases, and 12 bases lay in between. A word on this clonotype: Its antigen is not known.

The receptor was derived from a man younger than 35 who received the YFV17D yellow fever vaccine. The chain has TRBV2 and TRBJ2-3; D unclear. The sequenced sample was PBMCs, obtained 15 days after the yellow fever booster vaccination. CDR3 protein: CASSGPGRDTQYF. In nucleotides, the CDR3 is TGTGCCAGCAGCGGGCCAGGAAGAGATACGCAGTATTTT.